This T cell receptor (beta chain) is drawn from a study of blood T cell repertoires in COVID-19. Across the study: The United States, Italy and Spain were the sources of the acute and convalescent COVID-19 samples. PBMCs, B-cell-depleted T cells, or T cells were the source of the cDNA or gDNA that made up the material.

A single count supports this clone. The same CDR3 is also encoded by other DNA sequences in this sample. CDR3 length equals 14 residues. Germline CDR1 SGHTS, CDR2 YDEGEE. With V trimmed by 4 bases and J by 2 bases, 3 bases remained unmatched. Authors' methods: Amplifying reference gene primers gave estimates of nucleated cell counts. Produced via immunoSEQ multiplex PCR; TCRdb's table is partial and in-frame only. Clonal size and the V and J genes are those of that table, whereas D and trimming came from the DNA. Altogether tens of thousands of clones are present, around 87% being singletons, with the ten largest covering about 17%.

The chain links TRBV5-8 to TRBJ1-2; 9 bases are a match to TRBD1. Sequenced: peripheral blood. This receptor was taken from a human donor in a cohort sampled during active COVID-19. The CDR3 DNA is TGTGCCAGCAGCCTACAGGGGGCAAACTATGGCTACACCTTC. Its translation is CASSLQGANYGYTF.